One TCR beta chain is described in this entry. There are 15 residues in the CDR3. V lost 7 bases, J lost 2 bases, and 18 bases lay in between. The germline V gene has CDR1 MNHEY and CDR2 SVGAGI. This entry is derived from a study of blood T cell repertoires in COVID-19. At the level of the study: Sites across the United States, Italy and Spain contributed samples from acute and convalescent COVID-19. T cells, B-cell-depleted T cells, or PBMCs supplied cDNA or gDNA.

Authors' processing steps: Amplification of reference gene primers provided the estimated nucleated cell counts. The protocol was immunoSEQ multiplex PCR, while the TCRdb copy is restricted to in-frame clones and leaves out a portion. V, J and clone size were drawn from that table, and D and trimming were deduced from the DNA. The sample shows under 85,000 clones, over 70% of them seen only once. This chain connects TRBV6-5 to TRBJ2-7; D is ambiguous. The receptor's source is a man aged 50 to 59 with active COVID-19. The specimen was peripheral blood. CDR3 protein: CASNPPSRPPYEQYF. As DNA, the CDR3 is TGTGCCAGCAACCCCCCTTCTAGGCCCCCCTACGAGCAGTACTTC.